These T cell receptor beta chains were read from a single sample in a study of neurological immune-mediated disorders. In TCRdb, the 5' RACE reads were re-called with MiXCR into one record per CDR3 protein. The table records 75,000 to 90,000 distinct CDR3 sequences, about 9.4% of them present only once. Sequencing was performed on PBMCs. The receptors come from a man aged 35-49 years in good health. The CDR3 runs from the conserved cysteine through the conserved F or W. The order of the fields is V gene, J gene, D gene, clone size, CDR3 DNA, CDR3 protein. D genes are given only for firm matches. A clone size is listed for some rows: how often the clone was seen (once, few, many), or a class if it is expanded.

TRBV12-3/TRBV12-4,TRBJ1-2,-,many,TGTGCCAGCAGTTCCAGGGGTGGCTACACCTTC,CASSSRGGYTF
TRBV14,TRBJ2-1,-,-,TGTGCCAGCAGCCAAGATAGGGGGACTAAGCAGTTCTTC,CASSQDRGTKQFF
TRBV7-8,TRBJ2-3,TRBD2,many,TGTGCCAGCAGCTTAGTCCAAATTGCGGGGGACTACACAGATACGCAGTATTTT,CASSLVQIAGDYTDTQYF
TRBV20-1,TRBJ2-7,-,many,TGCAGTGCTAGTGGGCTCGAGGGGAACGAGCAGTACTTC,CSASGLEGNEQYF
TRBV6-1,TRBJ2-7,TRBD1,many,TGTGCCAGCTCCCGCAAGAGGACAGGGGCCCCCTACGAGCAGTACTTC,CASSRKRTGAPYEQYF
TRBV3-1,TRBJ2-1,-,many,TGTGCCAGCAGCCAAGGACTAGTATTTGGGGACAATGAGCAGTTCTTC,CASSQGLVFGDNEQFF
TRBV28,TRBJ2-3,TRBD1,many,TGTGCCAGCATCCCCGGGGGCCAGGGGGCACTTACGCAGTATTTT,CASIPGGQGALTQYF
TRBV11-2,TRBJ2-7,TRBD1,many,TGTGCCAGCAGCCAGGACAGGAGTTCCTACGAGCAGTACTTC,CASSQDRSSYEQYF
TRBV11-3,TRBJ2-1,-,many,TGTGCCAGCAGCTCACAAAGCTCCTACAATGAGCAGTTCTTC,CASSSQSSYNEQFF
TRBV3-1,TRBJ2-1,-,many,TGTGCCAGCAGCCACTTGGGAGTGGGTAGCGGTAGCTCCTACAATGAGCAGTTCTTC,CASSHLGVGSGSSYNEQFF
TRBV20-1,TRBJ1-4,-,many,TGCAGTGCTAGAGACACGGCAGCAAATAATGAAAAACTGTTTTTT,CSARDTAANNEKLFF
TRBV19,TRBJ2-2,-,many,TGTGCCAGTAGTGGGCGCACCGGGGAGCTGTTTTTT,CASSGRTGELFF
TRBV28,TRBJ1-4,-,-,TGTGCCAGCAGTTTAGCCGGGCCGAATGAAAAACTGTTTTTT,CASSLAGPNEKLFF
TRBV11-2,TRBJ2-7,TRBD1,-,TGTGCCAGCAGCCCGTGGGACAGGGGATCCGAGCAGTACTTC,CASSPWDRGSEQYF
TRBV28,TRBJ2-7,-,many,TGTGCCAGCAGCCTGACACTCTACGAGCAGTACTTC,CASSLTLYEQYF
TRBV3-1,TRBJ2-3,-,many,TGTGCCAGCAGCCATTACCTTCCGGGACAGAAAAAACTAGCAGGAGATACGCAGTATTTT,CASSHYLPGQKKLAGDTQYF
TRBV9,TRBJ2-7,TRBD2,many,TGTGCCAGCAGCGTAGAGCCCAGCGGGGGGGCCTTTTCCTACGAGCAGTACTTC,CASSVEPSGGAFSYEQYF
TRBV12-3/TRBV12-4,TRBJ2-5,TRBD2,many,TGTGCCAGCAGTTCGGCGGGGGTGTTCCAAGAGACCCAGTACTTC,CASSSAGVFQETQYF
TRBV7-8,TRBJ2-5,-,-,TGTGGCAGCAGCTTAGGACGGCTTCAAGAGACCCAGTACTTC,CGSSLGRLQETQYF
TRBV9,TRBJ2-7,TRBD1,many,TGTGCCAGCAGCAAGACAGGGGCAACCTACGAGCAGTACTTC,CASSKTGATYEQYF
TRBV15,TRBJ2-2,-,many,TGTGCCACCAGCAGAGTTAGGGCTAGCGCAATGGCCGGGGAGCTGTTTTTT,CATSRVRASAMAGELFF
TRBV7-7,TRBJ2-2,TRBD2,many,TGTGCTAGCAGTCCGGAAACGACTAGCCGGGTAAACACCGGGGAGCTGTTTTTT,CASSPETTSRVNTGELFF
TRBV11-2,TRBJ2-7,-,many,TGTGCCAGCAGCTGGGGGTCGGGTTCGTACGAGCAGTACTTC,CASSWGSGSYEQYF
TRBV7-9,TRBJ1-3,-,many,TGTGCCAGCAGCTCTTCAACCTCTGGAAACACCATATATTTT,CASSSSTSGNTIYF
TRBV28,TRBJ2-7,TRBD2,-,TGTACCAGCAGTTTGTCCCCCTACAGTAAACGGGGGGAACTCTCCTACGATCAGTACTTC,CTSSLSPYSKRGELSYDQYF
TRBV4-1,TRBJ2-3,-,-,TGCGCCAGCAGCCAAAAACCGGGAGCTAGCACAGATACGCAGTATTTT,CASSQKPGASTDTQYF
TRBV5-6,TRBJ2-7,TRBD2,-,TGTGTCAGCAGCCCCGGGACTAGCGAGGCCTACGAGCAGTACTTC,CVSSPGTSEAYEQYF
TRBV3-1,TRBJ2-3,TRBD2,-,TGTGCCAGCAGCCTTCATTTACTTGGGGGGGGATCTGGTCCGGAGACCACAGATACGCAGTATTTT,CASSLHLLGGGSGPETTDTQYF
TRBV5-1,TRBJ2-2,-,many,TGCGCCAGTACAGGACTGTACACCGGGGAGCTGTTTTTT,CASTGLYTGELFF
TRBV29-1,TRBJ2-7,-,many,TGCAGCGTTGAATCCGACAGCAACGAGCAGTACTTC,CSVESDSNEQYF
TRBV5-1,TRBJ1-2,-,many,TGCGCCAGCAGCCTGGACAGCCTTAACTATGGCTACACCTTC,CASSLDSLNYGYTF
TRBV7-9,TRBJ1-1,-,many,TGTGCCAGCAGCTTAGTTACACCGAACACTGAAGCTTTCTTT,CASSLVTPNTEAFF
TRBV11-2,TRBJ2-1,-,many,TGTGCCAGCACTGGGGAGAGGAGTGGGAATGAGCAGTTCTTC,CASTGERSGNEQFF
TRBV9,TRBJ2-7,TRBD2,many,TGTGCCAGCAGCGCCGGACTAGCGGGAACCTACGAGCAGTACTTC,CASSAGLAGTYEQYF
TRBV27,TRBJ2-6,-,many,TGTGCCAGCAGTTCCCCGGGCTCTGGGGCCAACGTCCTGACTTTC,CASSSPGSGANVLTF
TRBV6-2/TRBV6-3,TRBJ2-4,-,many,TGTGCCAGCAGCTCCGGACGGACCCAAAACATTCAGTACTTC,CASSSGRTQNIQYF
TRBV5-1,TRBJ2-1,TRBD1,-,TGCGCCAGCAGCGCTCCGACAGGGGGCAAGGGTGAGCAGTTCTTC,CASSAPTGGKGEQFF
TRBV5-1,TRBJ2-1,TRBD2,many,TGCGCCAGCAGCTTAAAATTAGCGGGGTTAAATGAGCAGTTCTTC,CASSLKLAGLNEQFF
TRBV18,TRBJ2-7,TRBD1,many,TGTGCCAGCTCACAACGACAGGGGCCGTCCTACGAGCAGTACTTC,CASSQRQGPSYEQYF
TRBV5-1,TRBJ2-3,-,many,TGCGCCAGCAGACAAATCACAGATACGCAGTATTTT,CASRQITDTQYF
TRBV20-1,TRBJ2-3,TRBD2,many,TGCAGTGCTAGAGAGGCGGGGGGGCGCCGAAGCACAGATACGCAGTATTTT,CSAREAGGRRSTDTQYF
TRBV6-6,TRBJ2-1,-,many,TGTGCCAGCAGTTACGTCGACAGCTACAATGAGCAGTTCTTC,CASSYVDSYNEQFF
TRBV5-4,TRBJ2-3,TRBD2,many,TGTGCCAGCAGCCCTAGCGGGGGAATCGCAGATACGCAGTATTTT,CASSPSGGIADTQYF
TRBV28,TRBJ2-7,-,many,TGTGCCAGCAGTTTACTAAGGAGCTCCTACGAGCAGTACTTC,CASSLLRSSYEQYF
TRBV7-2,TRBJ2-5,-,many,TGTGCCAGCAGCCCAAACCCGGAGACCCAGTACTTC,CASSPNPETQYF
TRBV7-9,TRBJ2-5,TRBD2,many,TGTGCCAGCAGCTTAGGGTCGGGGGGGTTGCAAGAGACCCAGTACTTC,CASSLGSGGLQETQYF
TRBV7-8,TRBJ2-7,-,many,TGTGCCAGCAGCTTATATTACGAGCAGTACTTC,CASSLYYEQYF
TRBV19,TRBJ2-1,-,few,TGTGCCAGTAGTCTCGACAGTCAAGCCTACAATGAGCAGTTCTTC,CASSLDSQAYNEQFF
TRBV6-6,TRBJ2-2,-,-,TGTGCCAGCACCAGAGAGACCGGGGAGCTGTTTTTT,CASTRETGELFF
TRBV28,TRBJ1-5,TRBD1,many,TGTGCCAGCAGTTTATTTGGGACAGATTTAAATCAGCCCCAGCATTTT,CASSLFGTDLNQPQHF
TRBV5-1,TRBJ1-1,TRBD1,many,TGCGCCAGCAGCTTTATGGGGTTACAGGGGACTGAAGCTTTCTTT,CASSFMGLQGTEAFF
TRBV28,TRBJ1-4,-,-,TGTGCCAGTAGGGGACCCGGGGAAAAACTGTTTTTT,CASRGPGEKLFF
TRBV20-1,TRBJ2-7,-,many,TGCAGTGCTAGAGGACCCGCCGAGCAGTACTTC,CSARGPAEQYF